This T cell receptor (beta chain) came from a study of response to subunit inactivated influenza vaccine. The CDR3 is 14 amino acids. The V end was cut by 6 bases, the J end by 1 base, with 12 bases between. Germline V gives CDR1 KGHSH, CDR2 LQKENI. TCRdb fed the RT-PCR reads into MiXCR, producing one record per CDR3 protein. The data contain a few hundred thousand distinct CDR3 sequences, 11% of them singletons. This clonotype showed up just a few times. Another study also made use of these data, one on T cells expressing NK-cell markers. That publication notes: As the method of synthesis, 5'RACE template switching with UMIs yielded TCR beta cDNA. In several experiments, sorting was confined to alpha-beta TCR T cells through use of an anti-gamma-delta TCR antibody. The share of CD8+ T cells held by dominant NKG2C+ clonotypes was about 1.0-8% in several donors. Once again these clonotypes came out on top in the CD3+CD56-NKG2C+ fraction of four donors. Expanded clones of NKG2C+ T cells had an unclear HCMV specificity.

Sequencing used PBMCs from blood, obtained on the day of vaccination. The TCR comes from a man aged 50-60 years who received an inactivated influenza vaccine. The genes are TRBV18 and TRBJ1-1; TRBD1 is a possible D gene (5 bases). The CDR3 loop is CASSLGRKNTEAFF. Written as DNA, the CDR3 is TGTGCCAGCTCGCTGGGACGCAAGAACACTGAAGCTTTCTTT.